What follows are 8 T cell receptor beta chains derived from one specimen sequenced in a study of a mutant IDH1 vaccine in newly diagnosed glioma. For these TCRs, the target antigens are not known. Specified time point: week 5, during vaccination. A 20-mer mutant IDH1 peptide at 300 ug was injected subcutaneously with topical imiquimod. Sequencing used immunoSEQ multiplex PCR; TCRdb keeps in-frame clones, though not all of them. This table has over 30,000 clones, 70% to 85% appearing once. The specimen was PBMCs, collected from a glioma patient whose treatment included an IDH1 peptide vaccine. The source is a young man with glioma.

The rearrangement joins TRBV29-1 to TRBJ1-1; the D is unclear. Germline V gene data show CDR1 as SQVTM and CDR2 as ANQGSEA. This CDR3 contains 15 residues. The germline V and J ends were trimmed by 2 bases and 5 bases, with 18 bases remaining between them. For the CDR3, the DNA is TGCAGCGTTGAATTTATCAAGGAGGGAGGGACTGAAGCTTTCTTT. It specifies CSVEFIKEGGTEAFF.

CDR3 protein: CASSWGQDLSYEQYF. CDR3 bases: TGTGCCAGCAGTTGGGGACAGGACCTATCCTACGAGCAGTACTTC. The chain is built from TRBV27 and TRBJ2-7; 8 nucleotides line up with TRBD1. J was trimmed by 1 base and V by 4 bases; bases with no gene match: 6. The CDR3 spans 15 residues. CDR1 MNHEY and CDR2 SMNVEV come from the germline V gene (reference sequence).

The gene calls are TRBV11-3 and TRBJ2-3, with D maybe TRBD2 (7 bases). Germline values: CDR1 SGHNT, CDR2 YENEEA. The CDR3 has 15 residues. V was trimmed by 4 bases and J by 0 bases, leaving 11 bases between them. Here the CDR3 DNA reads TGTGCCAGCAGCTCGGGGGGCGGGAGCACAGATACGCAGTATTTT. Translation: CASSSGGGSTDTQYF.

The rearrangement links TRBV19 to TRBJ2-1, with 11 bases matching TRBD1. With V trimmed by 4 bases and J by 9 bases, 8 bases remained unmatched. In germline, CDR1 is LNHDA, CDR2 SQIVND (reference sequence). There are 15 residues in the CDR3. The CDR3 sequence is CASSSSGTGGVEQFF. In DNA form, the CDR3 reads TGTGCCAGTAGTAGCTCCGGGACAGGGGGTGTTGAGCAGTTCTTC.

The chain joins TRBV6-4 to TRBJ2-3; 9 nucleotides agree with TRBD1. This CDR3 contains 12 residues. CDR1 MRHNA and CDR2 SNTAGT come from the germline V gene. The junction had 5 bases not matched to a gene; V was cut back by 6 bases and J by 10 bases. The CDR3 DNA sequence: TGTGCCAGCAGCAACAGACAGGGGGCGCAGTATTTT. Amino acid sequence: CASSNRQGAQYF.

This clone was found a few times. The genes are TRBV2 and TRBJ1-1; tentative D call: TRBD1 (5 bases). The CDR3 sequence is 13 residues long. Trimming removed 3 bases from V and 1 base from J, with 6 bases in between. Per germline, CDR1 SNHLY and CDR2 FYNNEI. Written as DNA, the CDR3 is TGTGCCAGCAGTGATACAGGGAACACTGAAGCTTTCTTT. Its protein is CASSDTGNTEAFF.

This sequence joins TRBV27 and TRBJ1-6; D might be TRBD1 (5 bases). CDR1 MNHEY and CDR2 SMNVEV come from the germline V gene (reference sequence). This CDR3 comprises 16 residues. The V end was cut by 0 bases, the J end by 10 bases, with 16 bases between. CDR3 amino acids: CASSLSQGDSDSPLHF. The CDR3 coding sequence is TGTGCCAGCAGTTTATCGCAGGGAGACTCTGACTCACCCCTCCACTTT.

This clone is a singleton in its sample. The chain uses TRBV25-1 and TRBJ2-1, with 7 bases identical to TRBD1. In germline, CDR1 is MGHDK, CDR2 SYGVNS. With 3 bases clipped from V and 8 bases from J, the junction kept 13 bases outside the gene matches. The CDR3 is 16 amino acids. As DNA, the CDR3 is TGTGCCAGCAGTGATCGGACAGGAGCTGCTGGGGATGAGCAGTTCTTC. Translating gives CASSDRTGAAGDEQFF.